Listed here is a single T cell receptor (beta chain). What it recognizes is unknown. The sample belongs to a study of human T cells and chemical hapten exposure. Study-wide results and limits: Expanded TCRs showed more large CDR3 clusters than pre-sensitization or healthy control sets.

Each CDR3 protein is one row after TCRdb ran MiXCR on the RACE reads. Here the sample spans more than 50,000 distinct CDR3 sequences, around 7% being singletons. Unmatched junction bases numbered 7, after V lost 1 base and J lost 2 bases. The CDR3 is 15 residues long. Germline values: CDR1 DFQATT, CDR2 SNEGSKA (reference sequence). The time point was: pre-sensitization, week 0. As to treatment: therapeutic diphenylcyclopropenone sensitization with weekly scalp DPC. The chain has TRBV20-1 and TRBJ1-1; 7 bases map to TRBD1. The sequences come from whole blood, collected in connection with sensitization to the hapten diphenylcyclopropenone (DPC). This TCR derives from a woman under 40 with alopecia areata. Some clones in this sample may be carry-over from other donors' samples. This CDR3 is CSARGQGRSNTEAFF. The CDR3 DNA follows: TGCAGTGCTAGAGGACAGGGAAGGAGCAACACTGAAGCTTTCTTT.